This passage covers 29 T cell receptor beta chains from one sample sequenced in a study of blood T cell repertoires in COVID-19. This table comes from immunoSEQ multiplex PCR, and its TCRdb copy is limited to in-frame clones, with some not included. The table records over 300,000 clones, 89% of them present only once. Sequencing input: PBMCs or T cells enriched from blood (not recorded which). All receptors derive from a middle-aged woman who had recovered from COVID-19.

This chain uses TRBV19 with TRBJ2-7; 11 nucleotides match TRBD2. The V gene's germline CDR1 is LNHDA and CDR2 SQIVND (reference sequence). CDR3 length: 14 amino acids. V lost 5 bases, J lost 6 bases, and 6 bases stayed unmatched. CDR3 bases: TGTGCCAGTAGTGTACTAGCGGGAGAGGGCGAGCAGTACTTC. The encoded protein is CASSVLAGEGEQYF. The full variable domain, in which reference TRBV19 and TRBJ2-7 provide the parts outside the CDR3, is DGGITQSPKYLFRKEGQNVTLSCEQNLNHDAMYWYRQDPGQGLRLIYYSQIVNDFQKGDIAEGYSVSREKKESFPLTVTSAQKNPTAFYLCASSVLAGEGEQYFGPGTRLTVT.

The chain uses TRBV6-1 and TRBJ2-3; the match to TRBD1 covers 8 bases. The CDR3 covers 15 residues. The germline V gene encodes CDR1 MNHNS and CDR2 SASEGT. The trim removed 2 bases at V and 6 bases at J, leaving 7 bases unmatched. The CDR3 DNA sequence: TGTGCCAGCAGTGAATCCGGGACAGGCGGGGATACGCAGTATTTT. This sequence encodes CASSESGTGGDTQYF.

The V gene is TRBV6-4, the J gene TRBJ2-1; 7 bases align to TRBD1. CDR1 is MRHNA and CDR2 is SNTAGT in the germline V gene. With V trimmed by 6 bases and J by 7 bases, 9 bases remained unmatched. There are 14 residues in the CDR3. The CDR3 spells CASSVTGIGNEQFF. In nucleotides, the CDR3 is TGTGCCAGCAGCGTGACAGGGATAGGGAATGAGCAGTTCTTC.

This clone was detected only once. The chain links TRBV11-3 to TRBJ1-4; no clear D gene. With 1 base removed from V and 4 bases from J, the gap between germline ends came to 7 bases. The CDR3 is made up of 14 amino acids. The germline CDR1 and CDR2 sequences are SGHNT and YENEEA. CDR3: CASSLGRSNEKLFF. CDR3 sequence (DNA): TGTGCCAGCAGCTTAGGGCGGAGTAATGAAAAACTGTTTTTT.

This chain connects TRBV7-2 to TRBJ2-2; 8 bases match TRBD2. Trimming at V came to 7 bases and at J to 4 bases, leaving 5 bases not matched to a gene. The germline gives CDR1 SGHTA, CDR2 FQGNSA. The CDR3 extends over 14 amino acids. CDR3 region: CASTSGGFTGELFF. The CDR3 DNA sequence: TGTGCCAGCACCTCGGGAGGGTTCACCGGGGAGCTGTTTTTT. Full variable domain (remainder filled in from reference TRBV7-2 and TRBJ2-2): GAGVSQSPSNKVTEKGKDVELRCDPISGHTALYWYRQSLGQGLEFLIYFQGNSAPDKSGLPSDRFSAERTGGSVSTLTIQRTQQEDSAVYLCASTSGGFTGELFFGEGSRLTVL.

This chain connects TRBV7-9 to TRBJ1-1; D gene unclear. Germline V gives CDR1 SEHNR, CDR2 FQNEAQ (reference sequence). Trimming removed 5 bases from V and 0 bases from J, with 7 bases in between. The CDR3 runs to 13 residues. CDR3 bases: TGTGCCAGCAGCCCTAAGTTGAACACTGAAGCTTTCTTT. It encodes CASSPKLNTEAFF.

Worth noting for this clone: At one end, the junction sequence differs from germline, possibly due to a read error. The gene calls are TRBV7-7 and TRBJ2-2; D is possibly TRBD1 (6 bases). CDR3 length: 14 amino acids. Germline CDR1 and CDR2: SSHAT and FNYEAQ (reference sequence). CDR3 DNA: TGTGCTAGCAGCCACAGGGACGACACCGGGGAGCTGTTTTTT. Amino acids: CASSHRDDTGELFF.

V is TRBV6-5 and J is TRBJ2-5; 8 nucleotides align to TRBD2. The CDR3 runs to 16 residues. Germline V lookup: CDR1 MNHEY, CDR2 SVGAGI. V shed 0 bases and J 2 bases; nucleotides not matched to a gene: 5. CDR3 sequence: CASSYSNRGGQETQYF. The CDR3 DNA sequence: TGTGCCAGCAGTTACTCGAATCGGGGGGGGCAAGAGACCCAGTACTTC.

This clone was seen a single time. CDR3 in DNA: TGTGCCAGCAGTTTAATCCCCGGGGTGAGCTCCTACGAGCAGTACTTC. It is translated as CASSLIPGVSSYEQYF. The rearrangement joins TRBV27 to TRBJ2-7, with D possibly being TRBD2 (5 bases). The germline V gene has CDR1 MNHEY and CDR2 SMNVEV (reference sequence). V dropped 2 bases and J dropped 0 bases, with 14 bases sitting between them. The CDR3 spans 16 residues.

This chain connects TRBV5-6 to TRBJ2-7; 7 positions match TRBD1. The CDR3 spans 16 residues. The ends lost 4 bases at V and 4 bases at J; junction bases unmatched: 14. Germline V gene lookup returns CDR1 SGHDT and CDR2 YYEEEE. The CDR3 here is CASSTRQGYFIYEQYF. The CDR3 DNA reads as TGTGCCAGCAGCACCCGACAGGGATACTTTATTTACGAGCAGTACTTC.

Here the CDR3 reads CASSPTSGARDNEQFF. The CDR3 coding sequence is TGTGCCAGCTCACCGACTAGCGGTGCGCGGGACAATGAGCAGTTCTTC. V and J are TRBV18 and TRBJ2-1; TRBD2 agrees at 9 bases. Per germline, CDR1 KGHSH and CDR2 LQKENI. J was trimmed by 5 bases and V by 3 bases; bases with no gene match: 8. The CDR3 is made up of 16 amino acids.

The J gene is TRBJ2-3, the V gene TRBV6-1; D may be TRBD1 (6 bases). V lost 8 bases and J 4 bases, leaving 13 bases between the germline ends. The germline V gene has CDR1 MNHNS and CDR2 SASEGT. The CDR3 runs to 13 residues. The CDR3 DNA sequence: TGTGCCAGCCGGTGGGGGCACGCAGATACGCAGTATTTT. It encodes CASRWGHADTQYF.

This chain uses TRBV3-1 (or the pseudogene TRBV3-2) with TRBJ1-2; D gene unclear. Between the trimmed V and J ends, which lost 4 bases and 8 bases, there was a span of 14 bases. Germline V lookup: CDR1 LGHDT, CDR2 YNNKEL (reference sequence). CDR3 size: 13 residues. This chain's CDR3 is CASSPSRGGGYTF. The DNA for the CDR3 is TGTGCCAGCAGCCCTAGTCGAGGTGGCGGCTACACCTTC.

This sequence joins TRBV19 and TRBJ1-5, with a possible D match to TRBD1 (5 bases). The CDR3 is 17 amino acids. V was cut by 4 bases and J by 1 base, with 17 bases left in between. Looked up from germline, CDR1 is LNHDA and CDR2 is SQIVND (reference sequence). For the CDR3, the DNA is TGTGCCAGTAGTAGCCCGGGGGTTGGGAAAAGCAATCAGCCCCAGCATTTT. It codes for CASSSPGVGKSNQPQHF.

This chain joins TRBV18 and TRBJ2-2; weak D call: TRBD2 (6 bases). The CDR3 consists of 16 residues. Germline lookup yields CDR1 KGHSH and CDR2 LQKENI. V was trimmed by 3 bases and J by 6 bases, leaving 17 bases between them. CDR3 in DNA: TGTGCCAGCTCACCTACTCTGGCAGGGAGGTCCGGGGAGCTGTTTTTT. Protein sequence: CASSPTLAGRSGELFF. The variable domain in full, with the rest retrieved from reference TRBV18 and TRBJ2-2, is NAGVMQNPRHLVRRRGQEARLRCSPMKGHSHVYWYRQLPEEGLKFMVYLQKENIIDESGMPKERFSAEFPKEGPSILRIQQVVRGDSAAYFCASSPTLAGRSGELFFGEGSRLTVL.

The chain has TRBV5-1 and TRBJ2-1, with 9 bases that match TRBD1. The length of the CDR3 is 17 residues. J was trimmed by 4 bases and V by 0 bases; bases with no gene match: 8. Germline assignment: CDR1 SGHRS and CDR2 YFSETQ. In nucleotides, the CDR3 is TGCGCCAGCAGCTTGGGCTTGTTGGGACAGGGATACAATGAGCAGTTCTTC. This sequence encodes CASSLGLLGQGYNEQFF.

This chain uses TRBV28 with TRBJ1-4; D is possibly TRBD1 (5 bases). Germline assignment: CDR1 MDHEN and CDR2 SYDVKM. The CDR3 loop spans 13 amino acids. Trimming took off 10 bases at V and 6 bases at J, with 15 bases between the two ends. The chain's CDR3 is CATLGGVDEKLFF. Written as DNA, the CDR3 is TGTGCCACACTCGGAGGGGTCGATGAAAAACTGTTTTTT.

This CDR3 is CASSPQTGNEQFF. CDR3 DNA: TGTGCCAGCAGCCCGCAGACAGGGAATGAGCAGTTCTTC. The V and J genes are TRBV2 and TRBJ2-1, with TRBD1 matching 7 bases. Germline-derived CDR1 and CDR2 are SNHLY and FYNNEI. The CDR3 loop spans 13 amino acids. Germline trimming cut 6 bases from V and 7 bases from J; bases unmatched to any gene: 6.

The CDR3 reads CASSSSGVPKSYEQYF. CDR3 coding DNA: TGTGCCAGCAGCAGTAGCGGGGTCCCAAAATCCTACGAGCAGTACTTC. The V and J genes are TRBV21-1 and TRBJ2-7; TRBD2, as called in the table, went unchecked against the DNA. TRBV21-1 is assigned pseudogene status. The CDR3 covers 16 residues.

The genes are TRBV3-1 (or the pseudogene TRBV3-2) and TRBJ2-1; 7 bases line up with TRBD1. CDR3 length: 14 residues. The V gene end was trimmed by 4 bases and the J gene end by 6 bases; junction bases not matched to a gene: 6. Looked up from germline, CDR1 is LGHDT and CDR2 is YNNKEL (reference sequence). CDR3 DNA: TGTGCCAGCAGCCCGGGGCACAGGGGCAATGAGCAGTTCTTC. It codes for CASSPGHRGNEQFF.

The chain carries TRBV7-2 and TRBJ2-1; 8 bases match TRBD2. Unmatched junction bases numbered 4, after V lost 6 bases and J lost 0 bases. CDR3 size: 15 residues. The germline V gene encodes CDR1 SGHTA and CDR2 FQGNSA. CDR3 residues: CASRSSGFSYNEQFF. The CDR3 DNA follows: TGTGCCAGCAGGTCTAGCGGGTTCTCCTACAATGAGCAGTTCTTC. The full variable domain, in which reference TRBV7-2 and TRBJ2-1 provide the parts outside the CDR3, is GAGVSQSPSNKVTEKGKDVELRCDPISGHTALYWYRQSLGQGLEFLIYFQGNSAPDKSGLPSDRFSAERTGGSVSTLTIQRTQQEDSAVYLCASRSSGFSYNEQFFGPGTRLTVL.

As DNA, the CDR3 is TGTGCCAGCAGCCAAGACAGGCGAAGGGGTACGCAGTATTTT. Translation gives CASSQDRRRGTQYF. The V gene is TRBV3-1 (or the pseudogene TRBV3-2), the J gene TRBJ2-3; tentative D call: TRBD1 (5 bases). Between the trimmed V and J ends, which lost 0 bases and 8 bases, there was a span of 12 bases. This CDR3 comprises 14 residues. Germline CDR1 is LGHDT and CDR2 is YNNKEL (reference sequence).

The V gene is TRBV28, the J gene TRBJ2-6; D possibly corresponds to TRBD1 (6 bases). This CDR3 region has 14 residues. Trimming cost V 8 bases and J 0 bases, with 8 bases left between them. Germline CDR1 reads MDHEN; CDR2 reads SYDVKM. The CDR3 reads CASLDSSGANVLTF. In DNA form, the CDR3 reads TGTGCCAGCCTGGACAGCTCTGGGGCCAACGTCCTGACTTTC.

The CDR3: CASSPQGGPAGTQYF. In DNA, the CDR3 is TGTGCCAGCTCACCCCAAGGCGGGCCCGCGGGGACCCAGTACTTC. The gene calls are TRBV18 and TRBJ2-5; D is perhaps TRBD2 (5 bases). The CDR3 runs 15 residues. Germline lookup yields CDR1 KGHSH and CDR2 LQKENI. The V end was cut by 3 bases, the J end by 7 bases, with 18 bases between.

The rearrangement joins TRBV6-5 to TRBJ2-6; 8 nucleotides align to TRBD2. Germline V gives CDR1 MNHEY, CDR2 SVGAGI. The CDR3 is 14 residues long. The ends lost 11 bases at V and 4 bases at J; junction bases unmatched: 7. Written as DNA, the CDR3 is TGTGCCTGCGGGGGGACGCTGGGGGCCAACGTCCTGACTTTC. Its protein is CACGGTLGANVLTF.

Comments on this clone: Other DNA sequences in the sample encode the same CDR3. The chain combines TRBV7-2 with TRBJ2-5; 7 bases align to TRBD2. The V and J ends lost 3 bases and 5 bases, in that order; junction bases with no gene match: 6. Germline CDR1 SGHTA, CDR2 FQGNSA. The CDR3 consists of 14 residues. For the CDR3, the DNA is TGTGCCAGCAGCTTGAGACTAGCAGGCGAGACCCAGTACTTC. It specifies CASSLRLAGETQYF.

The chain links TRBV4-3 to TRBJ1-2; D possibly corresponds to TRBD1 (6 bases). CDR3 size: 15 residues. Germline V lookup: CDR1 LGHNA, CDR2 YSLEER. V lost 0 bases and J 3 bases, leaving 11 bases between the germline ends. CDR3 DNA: TGCGCCAGCAGCCAAGATGGGAGGGGGGACTATGGCTACACCTTC. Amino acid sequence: CASSQDGRGDYGYTF.

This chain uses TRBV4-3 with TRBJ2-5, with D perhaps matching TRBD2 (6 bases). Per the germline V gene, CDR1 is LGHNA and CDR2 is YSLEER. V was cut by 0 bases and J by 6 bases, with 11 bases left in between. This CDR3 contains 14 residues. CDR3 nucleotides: TGCGCCAGCAGCCAAGATCTCAGCGGGCAGACCCAGTACTTC. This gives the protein CASSQDLSGQTQYF.

CDR3 in DNA: TGTGCCTGGAGTTTAGGGGAAGTAGAAGGCTACACCTTC. This translates into CAWSLGEVEGYTF. V usage is TRBV30 and J usage is TRBJ1-2, with TRBD1 as a possible D gene (5 bases). Germline CDR1 and CDR2: GTSNPN and SVGIG (reference sequence). The CDR3 extends over 13 amino acids. V was clipped by 2 bases and J by 8 bases, with 15 bases between them.